One sample yielded the 27 T cell receptor beta chains listed below, sequenced in a study of beta chain features in type 1 diabetes. Reverse transcribing all isolated RNA meant expressed TCRB transcripts were sequenced. Sequencing was performed with immunoSEQ multiplex PCR; in TCRdb, only in-frame clones are kept and a portion is missing. The sample has about 350,000 clones, around 20% seen once; the top ten hold around 0.044%. The sample consisted of naive CD4+ T cells from blood. These receptors came from a young woman in good health.

This chain connects TRBV2 to TRBJ1-2; 8 bases align to TRBD1. Germline CDR1 SNHLY, CDR2 FYNNEI. The CDR3 is 15 residues long. Losses at the gene ends were 4 bases for V and 7 bases for J; bases not matched to a gene: 11. The CDR3 is CASSAEQGAPVGYTF. The CDR3 DNA follows: TGTGCCAGCAGTGCCGAGCAGGGGGCGCCGGTTGGCTACACCTTC.

The chain joins TRBV6-6 to TRBJ2-7; a weak D match, TRBD2 (5 bases). The CDR3 is 13 residues long. V was cut by 5 bases and J by 1 base, with 9 bases left in between. Germline assignment: CDR1 MNHNY and CDR2 SVGAGI (reference sequence). This CDR3 is CASSKDWSYEQYF. As DNA, the CDR3 is TGTGCCAGCAGTAAGGACTGGTCCTACGAGCAGTACTTC.

This clone has more than one count but fewer than ten. The V gene is TRBV9, the J gene TRBJ2-1; 8 positions agree with TRBD2. The J segment lost 5 bases and the V segment lost 0 bases, leaving 13 bases of the junction unmatched. CDR3 length equals 18 residues. Looked up from germline, CDR1 is SGDLS and CDR2 is YYNGEE. This chain's CDR3 is CASSVGGGLVAGNNEQFF. CDR3 nucleotides: TGTGCCAGCAGCGTAGGAGGTGGGTTGGTAGCGGGGAACAATGAGCAGTTCTTC.

The V gene is TRBV7-2, the J gene TRBJ2-7, with a possible D match to TRBD2 (6 bases). Looked up from germline, CDR1 is SGHTA and CDR2 is FQGNSA. Trimming shortened V by 2 bases and J by 1 base, and 12 bases separated the two germline ends. The CDR3 extends over 15 amino acids. The CDR3 sequence is CASSLRRGMSYEQYF. The CDR3 DNA reads as TGTGCCAGCAGCTTACGGCGGGGTATGTCCTACGAGCAGTACTTC.

This clone occurred a few times. The gene calls are TRBV29-1 and TRBJ2-7, with 9 bases fitting TRBD2. Trimming took 7 bases from V and 4 from J; bases not matched to a gene: 8. The germline CDR1 and CDR2 sequences are SQVTM and ANQGSEA. The CDR3 consists of 13 residues. The CDR3 DNA reads as TGCAGCGCCCGGGGCGGGAGGGCATACGAGCAGTACTTC. It yields the protein CSARGGRAYEQYF.

V is TRBV4-3 and J is TRBJ1-1, with 9 bases fitting TRBD1. Germline V gene lookup returns CDR1 LGHNA and CDR2 YSLEER. CDR3 length: 15 amino acids. The V segment lost 3 bases and the J segment 0 bases; nucleotides outside the gene matches: 2. The CDR3 DNA follows: TGCGCCAGCAGCCATGGGGACAGGGTGAACACTGAAGCTTTCTTT. Protein sequence: CASSHGDRVNTEAFF.

This clone came up a few times. The chain joins TRBV6-5 to TRBJ1-2; D perhaps matches TRBD1 (6 bases). CDR1 MNHEY and CDR2 SVGAGI come from the germline V gene. This CDR3 has 13 residues. V lost 5 bases and J 4 bases, leaving 11 bases between the germline ends. In DNA, the CDR3 is TGTGCCAGCAGTCGGGGACATCTCTATGGCTACACCTTC. Encoded protein: CASSRGHLYGYTF.

This chain connects TRBV23-1 to TRBJ2-1, with 11 bases lining up with TRBD1. TRBV23-1 is an open reading frame whose function is uncertain. Losses at the gene ends were 10 bases for V and 7 bases for J; bases not matched to a gene: 6. This CDR3 has 13 residues. Here the CDR3 DNA reads TGCGCCACGCACCGGGACAGGGGGAATGAGCAGTTCTTC. It encodes CATHRDRGNEQFF.

This sequence joins TRBV7-2 and TRBJ2-7; no clear D. Trimming left V 3 bases short and J 11 bases short, with 17 bases between. There are 13 residues in the CDR3. From germline, CDR1 is SGHTA and CDR2 FQGNSA. CDR3 nucleotide sequence: TGTGCCAGCAGCTTCAATCGTTCCCCACGGGAGTACTTC. Its translation: CASSFNRSPREYF.

V is TRBV4-1 and J is TRBJ2-4; 7 bases align to TRBD1. The J segment lost 0 bases and the V segment lost 3 bases, leaving 8 bases of the junction unmatched. Germline CDR1 reads MGHRA; CDR2 reads YSYEKL. This CDR3 has 17 residues. CDR3 nucleotides: TGCGCCAGCAGCCAGGGCCGGGACAGAATAGCCAAAAACATTCAGTACTTC. Its translation is CASSQGRDRIAKNIQYF.

This clone turned up a few times. The CDR3, as DNA: TGTGCCAGCAGCCCCATGGACAGGCACCTTGGCCACGAGCAGTACTTC. Its protein is CASSPMDRHLGHEQYF. The V call is TRBV27, the J call TRBJ2-7; 7 bases agree with TRBD1. This CDR3 spans 16 amino acids. Germline V gene lookup returns CDR1 MNHEY and CDR2 SMNVEV (reference sequence). After removal of 6 bases from V and 5 bases from J, the junction contained 16 bases not matched to a gene.

The genes are TRBV19 and TRBJ2-1; 10 bases line up with TRBD1. From germline, CDR1 is LNHDA and CDR2 SQIVND (reference sequence). With V trimmed by 3 bases and J by 8 bases, 4 bases remained unmatched. The CDR3 sequence is 14 residues long. CDR3 region: CASSIRDRGDEQFF. The CDR3 coding sequence is TGTGCCAGTAGTATCCGGGACAGGGGCGATGAGCAGTTCTTC.

Written as DNA, the CDR3 is TGTGCCAGCAGTTCCACCGCGCCTTACGAGCAGTACTTC. Translating gives CASSSTAPYEQYF. This chain connects TRBV6-6 to TRBJ2-7; D is uncertain. V lost 4 bases to trimming and J lost 4 bases, with 11 bases between them. The CDR3 totals 13 residues. Germline V gene data show CDR1 as MNHNY and CDR2 as SVGAGI (reference sequence).

This clone has just a few counts. This chain connects TRBV18 to TRBJ1-2; a weak D match, TRBD1 (5 bases). The V gene's germline CDR1 is KGHSH and CDR2 LQKENI. The CDR3 has 14 residues. Trimming took 2 bases from V and 0 from J, leaving 7 bases between them. The CDR3 DNA reads as TGTGCCAGCTCACCAGGGGCGGCTAACTATGGCTACACCTTC. Translating it yields CASSPGAANYGYTF.

This clone was detected only a few times. The J gene is TRBJ2-1, the V gene TRBV9; 7 positions agree with TRBD2. CDR1 is SGDLS, CDR2 YYNGEE, per germline. V gave up 1 base and J gave up 5 bases; unmatched junction bases: 3. The CDR3 consists of 14 residues. CDR3 sequence: CASSVTSENNEQFF. The DNA for the CDR3 is TGTGCCAGCAGCGTAACTAGCGAAAACAATGAGCAGTTCTTC.

CDR3 residues: CASSVRQKGANVLTF. CDR3 bases: TGTGCCAGCAGTGTACGACAGAAAGGAGCCAACGTCCTGACTTTC. V usage is TRBV25-1 and J usage is TRBJ2-6; possible D gene TRBD1, 5 bases. Germline CDR1 reads MGHDK; CDR2 reads SYGVNS. V gave up 4 bases and J gave up 7 bases, with 14 bases separating them. The CDR3 is 15 residues long.

CDR3 sequence reads: CASGLYGADSPLHF. The CDR3 nucleotides are TGTGCTAGTGGTTTGTACGGCGCGGATTCACCCCTCCACTTT. The V call is TRBV12-5, the J call TRBJ1-6; D is ambiguous. Per the germline V gene, CDR1 is LGHNT and CDR2 is FRNRAP. V lost 2 bases and J lost 8, with 10 bases in between. CDR3 length equals 14 residues. The full variable domain, completed using reference TRBV12-5 and TRBJ1-6, is DARVTQTPRHKVTEMGQEVTMRCQPILGHNTVFWYRQTMMQGLELLAYFRNRAPLDDSGMPKDRFSAEMPDATLATLKIQPSEPRDSAVYFCASGLYGADSPLHFGNGTRLTVT.

This clone was seen more than once but under ten times. At the DNA level, this CDR3 is encoded by other sequences in the same sample as well. The chain carries TRBV18 and TRBJ1-5; D may be TRBD1 (5 bases). V was shortened by 4 bases and J by 4 bases, with 8 bases between the two germline ends. Germline V lookup: CDR1 KGHSH, CDR2 LQKENI. The CDR3 has 13 residues. The CDR3 nucleotides are TGTGCCAGCTCACGGGGCGAAAATCAGCCCCAGCATTTT. Its protein is CASSRGENQPQHF.

The chain joins TRBV19 to TRBJ1-1, with 8 nucleotides matching TRBD1. The germline V gene encodes CDR1 LNHDA and CDR2 SQIVND (reference sequence). The CDR3 loop spans 12 amino acids. Trimming cost V 9 bases and J 10 bases; bases outside gene matches: 10. This chain's CDR3 is CASSLGQGGAFF. CDR3 bases: TGTGCCAGCAGTCTCGGACAGGGTGGAGCTTTCTTT.

The chain joins TRBV7-2 to TRBJ2-3, with D perhaps TRBD1 (6 bases). Trimming left V 5 bases short and J 10 bases short, with 19 bases between. The CDR3 contains 14 residues. Germline CDR1 is SGHTA and CDR2 is FQGNSA. CDR3 protein: CASSMGDNRGAQYF. DNA of the CDR3: TGTGCCAGCAGCATGGGGGACAATCGGGGTGCGCAGTATTTT. The full variable domain, in which reference TRBV7-2 and TRBJ2-3 provide the parts outside the CDR3, is GAGVSQSPSNKVTEKGKDVELRCDPISGHTALYWYRQSLGQGLEFLIYFQGNSAPDKSGLPSDRFSAERTGGSVSTLTIQRTQQEDSAVYLCASSMGDNRGAQYFGPGTRLTVL.

The rearrangement links TRBV27 to TRBJ1-2; a possible D gene is TRBD1 (6 bases). This CDR3 has 13 amino acids. V gave up 7 bases and J gave up 4 bases, with 13 bases separating them. Germline CDR1 and CDR2: MNHEY and SMNVEV (reference sequence). In nucleotides, the CDR3 is TGTGCCAGCACGCGAGGGGGGGGCTATGGCTACACCTTC. It codes for CASTRGGGYGYTF.

In its sample, this clone was seen a few times. Distinct nucleotide sequences in the sample also encode this CDR3. This sequence joins TRBV4-1 and TRBJ1-2; TRBD1 matches at 7 bases. CDR1 and CDR2 (germline): MGHRA, YSYEKL. This CDR3 has 13 amino acids. V lost 3 bases to trimming and J lost 2 bases; unmatched junction nucleotides: 0. CDR3 nucleotide sequence: TGCGCCAGCAGCCAGGGACAGAACTATGGCTACACCTTC. Amino acids: CASSQGQNYGYTF.

In its sample, this clone was seen a few times. The chain couples TRBV5-6 to TRBJ2-2, with TRBD1 identical over 7 bases. The CDR3 sequence is 15 residues long. V lost 4 bases to trimming and J lost 1 base; unmatched junction nucleotides: 4. Germline values: CDR1 SGHDT, CDR2 YYEEEE. The DNA of the CDR3 is TGTGCCAGCAGCGCCAGGACAGGGAACACCGGGGAGCTGTTTTTT. This encodes CASSARTGNTGELFF.

The rearrangement joins TRBV4-1 to TRBJ2-7, with D possibly TRBD1 on 6 matching bases. CDR1 and CDR2 (germline): MGHRA, YSYEKL. The CDR3 consists of 13 residues. V was pared by 1 base and J by 2 bases, with 6 bases between. CDR3 nucleotides: TGCGCCAGCAGCCAAGGGGACACCTACGAGCAGTACTTC. It is translated as CASSQGDTYEQYF.

This chain connects TRBV9 to TRBJ1-6, with no clear D. The CDR3 runs to 14 residues. Trimming pared 0 bases from V and 8 bases from J, leaving 9 bases between. The germline V gene has CDR1 SGDLS and CDR2 YYNGEE. The CDR3 protein is CASSVGAGDSPLHF. The CDR3 region has the DNA TGTGCCAGCAGCGTAGGGGCAGGCGATTCACCCCTCCACTTT.

The J gene is TRBJ1-5, the V gene TRBV18, with 12 bases lining up with TRBD1. Looked up from germline, CDR1 is KGHSH and CDR2 is LQKENI. J lost 5 bases, V lost 2 bases, and 1 base had no gene match. The CDR3 runs to 15 residues. The CDR3 here is CASSPGTGGYQPQHF. CDR3 nucleotide sequence: TGTGCCAGCTCACCAGGGACAGGGGGCTATCAGCCCCAGCATTTT.

This clone appeared a few times. CDR3 coding DNA: TGTGCCAGCAGTAAGACAGGGGGGAGGACCACTGAAGCTTTCTTT. Protein sequence: CASSKTGGRTTEAFF. The gene calls are TRBV6-6 and TRBJ1-1; 9 bases are a match to TRBD1. CDR3 size: 15 residues. Trimming cost V 5 bases and J 4 bases; bases outside gene matches: 8. CDR1 and CDR2 from the germline V gene are MNHNY and SVGAGI (reference sequence).